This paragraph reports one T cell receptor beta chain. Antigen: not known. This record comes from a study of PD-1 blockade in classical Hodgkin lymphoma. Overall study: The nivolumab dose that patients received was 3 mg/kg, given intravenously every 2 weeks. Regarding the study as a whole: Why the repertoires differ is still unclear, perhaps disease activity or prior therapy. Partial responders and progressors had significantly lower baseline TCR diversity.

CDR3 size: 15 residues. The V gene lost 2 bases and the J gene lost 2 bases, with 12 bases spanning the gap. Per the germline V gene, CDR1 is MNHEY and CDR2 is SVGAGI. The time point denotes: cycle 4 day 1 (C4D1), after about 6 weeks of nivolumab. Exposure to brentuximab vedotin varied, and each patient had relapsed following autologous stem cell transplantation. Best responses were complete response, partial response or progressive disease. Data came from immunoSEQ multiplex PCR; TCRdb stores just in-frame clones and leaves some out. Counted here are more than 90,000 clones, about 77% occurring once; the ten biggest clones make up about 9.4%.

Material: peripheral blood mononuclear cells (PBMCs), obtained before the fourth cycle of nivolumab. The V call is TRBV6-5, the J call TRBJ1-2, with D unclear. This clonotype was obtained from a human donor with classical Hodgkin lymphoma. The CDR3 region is CASSYGRATNYGYTF. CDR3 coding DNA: TGTGCCAGCAGTTACGGGAGAGCTACAAACTATGGCTACACCTTC.